This T cell receptor (beta chain) was retrieved from a study of T-cell reconstitution after alpha-beta-depleted transplantation in children. V dropped 0 bases and J dropped 8 bases, with 20 bases sitting between them. Germline V gives CDR1 SGHRS, CDR2 YFSETQ. The CDR3 totals 17 residues. This clonotype turned up a few times. The library targeted TCRbeta and was prepared with unique molecular identifiers. In TCRdb, the PCR reads were re-called with MiXCR into one record per CDR3 protein. The sample lists some 550,000 distinct CDR3 sequences; about 18% were seen once. The source of this sequence is a human donor who donated a stem cell graft to a child with acute lymphoblastic leukemia. The rearrangement joins TRBV5-1 to TRBJ1-4; a possible D gene is TRBD1 (5 bases). Here the sequenced sample was PBMCs from the stem cell graft donor, taken from the stem cell graft. CDR3 sequence reads: CASSLGAAGAPGEKLFF. The CDR3 DNA reads as TGCGCCAGCAGCTTGGGTGCTGCTGGGGCGCCTGGAGAAAAACTGTTTTTT.